The rows below give T cell receptor beta chains drawn from one sample of a study of blood T cell repertoires in COVID-19. Method: immunoSEQ multiplex PCR; TCRdb's copy keeps in-frame clones and lacks some. The sample lists 150,000 to 200,000 clones; 60% to 85% were seen once. Sequenced input: peripheral blood. The receptors come from a man aged 55 to 70 with active or convalescent COVID-19. CDR3s include the opening cysteine and the closing phenylalanine or tryptophan. D genes are given only for firm matches. Clone size is shown for a subset of rows, as once, few, many or a class of expanded clone.

abundance: -
v_gene: TRBV24-1
j_gene: TRBJ2-4
d_gene: -
CDR3aa: CATSDSVAGLENIQYF
CDR3nt: TGTGCCACCAGTGATTCTGTGGCAGGGTTGGAAAACATTCAGTACTTC

abundance: -
v_gene: TRBV7-9
j_gene: TRBJ2-5
d_gene: -
CDR3aa: CASSVRQANRQETQYF
CDR3nt: TGTGCCAGCAGCGTGCGACAGGCGAACCGACAAGAGACCCAGTACTTC

abundance: once
v_gene: TRBV14
j_gene: TRBJ1-6
d_gene: -
CDR3aa: CASSQSFSSYNSPLHF
CDR3nt: TGTGCCAGCAGCCAATCCTTTAGCTCCTATAATTCACCCCTCCACTTT

abundance: -
v_gene: TRBV6-2/TRBV6-3
j_gene: TRBJ2-6
d_gene: -
CDR3aa: CASSYPRGGANVLTF
CDR3nt: TGTGCCAGCAGTTATCCCCGGGGGGGGGCCAACGTCCTGACTTTC

abundance: -
v_gene: TRBV19
j_gene: TRBJ2-1
d_gene: -
CDR3aa: CASTSDGGISYNEQFF
CDR3nt: TGTGCCAGTACCTCCGACGGAGGGATATCCTACAATGAGCAGTTCTTC

abundance: -
v_gene: TRBV6-1
j_gene: TRBJ2-5
d_gene: TRBD1
CDR3aa: CAIGTEETQYF
CDR3nt: TGTGCCATCGGGACAGAAGAGACCCAGTACTTC

abundance: once
v_gene: TRBV4-2
j_gene: TRBJ2-1
d_gene: -
CDR3aa: CASSHRGSEQFF
CDR3nt: TGTGCCAGCAGCCACAGGGGTAGTGAGCAGTTCTTC

abundance: -
v_gene: TRBV4-1
j_gene: TRBJ1-2
d_gene: -
CDR3aa: CASSLKGGVGYTF
CDR3nt: TGCGCCAGCAGCTTAAAAGGAGGGGTAGGCTACACCTTC

abundance: -
v_gene: TRBV7-9
j_gene: TRBJ2-1
d_gene: -
CDR3aa: CASTLSGNNEQFF
CDR3nt: TGTGCCAGCACCCTTTCGGGGAACAATGAGCAGTTCTTC

abundance: many
v_gene: TRBV2
j_gene: TRBJ2-7
d_gene: TRBD1
CDR3aa: CASSGDRGSGYEQYF
CDR3nt: TGTGCCAGCAGCGGGGACAGGGGAAGTGGGTACGAGCAGTACTTC

abundance: -
v_gene: TRBV7-2
j_gene: TRBJ2-7
d_gene: -
CDR3aa: CASSLLGGMDEQYF
CDR3nt: TGTGCCAGCAGCTTACTTGGGGGGATGGACGAGCAGTACTTC

abundance: many
v_gene: TRBV6-5
j_gene: TRBJ1-3
d_gene: -
CDR3aa: CASLEVGSGNTIYF
CDR3nt: TGTGCCAGCCTGGAGGTGGGTTCTGGAAACACCATATATTTT

abundance: -
v_gene: TRBV4-2
j_gene: TRBJ2-3
d_gene: TRBD2
CDR3aa: CASSPETEEAGVDADTQYF
CDR3nt: TGTGCCAGCAGCCCCGAGACGGAAGAAGCGGGAGTCGACGCAGATACGCAGTATTTT

abundance: -
v_gene: TRBV20-1
j_gene: TRBJ2-1
d_gene: TRBD2
CDR3aa: CSARSGGEQFF
CDR3nt: TGCAGTGCTAGGTCGGGGGGTGAGCAGTTCTTC

abundance: -
v_gene: TRBV19
j_gene: TRBJ2-1
d_gene: -
CDR3aa: CASSRGLYNEQFF
CDR3nt: TGTGCCAGTAGTCGTGGCTTATACAATGAGCAGTTCTTC

abundance: -
v_gene: TRBV7-8
j_gene: TRBJ1-5
d_gene: -
CDR3aa: CASSPFFRGRFQPQHF
CDR3nt: TGTGCCAGCAGTCCTTTCTTCAGGGGTAGGTTTCAGCCCCAGCATTTT

abundance: -
v_gene: TRBV7-2
j_gene: TRBJ2-1
d_gene: -
CDR3aa: CASSLDGRGYGQFF
CDR3nt: TGTGCCAGCAGCTTAGACGGCCGGGGTTACGGGCAGTTCTTC

abundance: few
v_gene: TRBV9
j_gene: TRBJ2-1
d_gene: -
CDR3aa: CASSVANGGNEQFF
CDR3nt: TGTGCCAGCAGCGTAGCGAACGGGGGCAATGAGCAGTTCTTC

abundance: -
v_gene: TRBV19
j_gene: TRBJ1-1
d_gene: TRBD1
CDR3aa: CASSTRTGDTEAFF
CDR3nt: TGTGCCAGTAGTACAAGGACAGGGGACACTGAAGCTTTCTTT

abundance: -
v_gene: TRBV24-1
j_gene: TRBJ1-2
d_gene: TRBD1
CDR3aa: CATRDSYGYTF
CDR3nt: TGTGCCACCCGGGACAGCTATGGCTACACCTTC

abundance: -
v_gene: TRBV5-1
j_gene: TRBJ2-3
d_gene: TRBD2
CDR3aa: CASSSAGPLAGGVDTQYF
CDR3nt: TGCGCCAGCAGCTCCGCTGGGCCACTAGCGGGAGGGGTAGATACGCAGTATTTT

abundance: -
v_gene: TRBV27
j_gene: TRBJ1-1
d_gene: -
CDR3aa: CASSLFASVVAEAFF
CDR3nt: TGTGCCAGCAGTTTATTCGCATCGGTGGTCGCTGAAGCTTTCTTT

abundance: -
v_gene: TRBV18
j_gene: TRBJ1-4
d_gene: TRBD1
CDR3aa: CASSPTGTGVEKLFF
CDR3nt: TGTGCCAGCTCACCCACGGGGACAGGTGTTGAAAAACTGTTTTTT

abundance: -
v_gene: TRBV2
j_gene: TRBJ2-7
d_gene: TRBD2
CDR3aa: CASMRTSGSSYEQYF
CDR3nt: TGTGCCAGCATGAGGACTAGCGGGAGCTCCTACGAGCAGTACTTC

abundance: -
v_gene: TRBV7-2
j_gene: TRBJ2-7
d_gene: TRBD1
CDR3aa: CASSSTNTGTGFSYEQYF
CDR3nt: TGTGCCAGCAGCTCCACCAACACCGGGACAGGGTTCTCCTACGAGCAGTACTTC

abundance: -
v_gene: TRBV2
j_gene: TRBJ1-2
d_gene: -
CDR3aa: CASSGQREGYTF
CDR3nt: TGTGCCAGCAGTGGACAGCGGGAGGGCTACACCTTC